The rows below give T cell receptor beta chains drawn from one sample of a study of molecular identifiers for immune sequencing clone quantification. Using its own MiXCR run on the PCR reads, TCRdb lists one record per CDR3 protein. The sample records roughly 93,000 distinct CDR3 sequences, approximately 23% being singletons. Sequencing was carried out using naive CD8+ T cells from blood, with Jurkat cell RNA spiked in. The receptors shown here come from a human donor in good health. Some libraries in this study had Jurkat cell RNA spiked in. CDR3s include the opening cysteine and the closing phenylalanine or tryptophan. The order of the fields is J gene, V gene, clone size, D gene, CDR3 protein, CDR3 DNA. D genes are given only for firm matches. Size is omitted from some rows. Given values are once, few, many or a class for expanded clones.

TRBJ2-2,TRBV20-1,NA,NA,CSARAPGQNTGELFF,TGCAGTGCTAGAGCCCCGGGACAGAACACCGGGGAGCTGTTTTTT
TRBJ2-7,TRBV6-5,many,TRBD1,CASSDRDSSYEQYF,TGTGCCAGCAGTGATAGGGACAGCTCCTACGAGCAGTACTTC
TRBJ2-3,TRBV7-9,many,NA,CASSWGDVTDTQYF,TGTGCCAGCAGCTGGGGGGACGTTACAGATACGCAGTATTTT
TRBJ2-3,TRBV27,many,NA,CASSSRQSTDTQYF,TGTGCCAGCAGTTCCAGACAGTCCACAGATACGCAGTATTTT
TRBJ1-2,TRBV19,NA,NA,CASSPGRAYGYTF,TGTGCCAGTAGTCCCGGCAGGGCCTATGGCTACACCTTC
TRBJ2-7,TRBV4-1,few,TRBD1,CASSQDPGQGSEQYF,TGCGCCAGCAGCCAAGATCCCGGACAGGGATCCGAGCAGTACTTC
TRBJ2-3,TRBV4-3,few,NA,CASSQDVSYRDTQYF,TGCGCCAGCAGCCAAGATGTCAGCTACAGAGATACGCAGTATTTT
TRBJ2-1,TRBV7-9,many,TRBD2,CASSSSGGAFHEQFF,TGTGCCAGCAGCTCTAGCGGGGGGGCGTTCCATGAGCAGTTCTTC
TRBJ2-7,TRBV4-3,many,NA,CASSQGGSAYEQYF,TGCGCCAGCAGCCAAGGGGGTTCAGCCTACGAGCAGTACTTC
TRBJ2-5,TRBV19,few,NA,CASSIDPGPRETQYF,TGTGCCAGTAGTATTGATCCTGGGCCGCGGGAGACCCAGTACTTC
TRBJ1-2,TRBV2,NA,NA,CASSESSVTGLYGYTF,TGTGCCAGCAGTGAATCTTCCGTCACCGGATTATATGGCTACACCTTC
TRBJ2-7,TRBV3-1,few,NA,CASSHGQSSSYEQYF,TGTGCCAGCAGCCACGGACAGTCTAGCTCCTACGAGCAGTACTTC
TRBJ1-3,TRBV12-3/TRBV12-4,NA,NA,CASSSDPDSGNTIYF,TGTGCCAGCAGTTCGGACCCCGACTCTGGAAACACCATATATTTT
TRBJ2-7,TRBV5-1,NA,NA,CASSFVQAYEQYF,TGCGCCAGCAGCTTCGTGCAGGCCTACGAGCAGTACTTC